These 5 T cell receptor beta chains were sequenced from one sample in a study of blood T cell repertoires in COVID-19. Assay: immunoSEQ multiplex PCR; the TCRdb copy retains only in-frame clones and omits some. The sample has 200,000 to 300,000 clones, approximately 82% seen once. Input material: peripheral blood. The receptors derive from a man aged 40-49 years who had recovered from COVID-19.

CDR3 protein: CASSHREKANYGYTF. The CDR3 DNA reads TGCGCCAGCAGTCACAGGGAAAAAGCTAACTATGGCTACACCTTC. V usage is TRBV23-1 and J usage is TRBJ1-2; a weak D match, TRBD1 (5 bases). TRBV23-1 carries the ORF label, with uncertain function. The V end lost 3 bases, the J end lost 0 bases, and 11 bases lay between the germline ends. This CDR3 has 15 amino acids.

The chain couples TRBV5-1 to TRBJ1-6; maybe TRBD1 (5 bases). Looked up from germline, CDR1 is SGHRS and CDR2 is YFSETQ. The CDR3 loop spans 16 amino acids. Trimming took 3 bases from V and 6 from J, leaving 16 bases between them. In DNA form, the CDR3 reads TGCGCCAGCAGCTGGGACGGAAGGGGAGGTAATTCACCCCTCCACTTT. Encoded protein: CASSWDGRGGNSPLHF. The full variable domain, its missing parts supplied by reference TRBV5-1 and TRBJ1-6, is KAGVTQTPRYLIKTRGQQVTLSCSPISGHRSVSWYQQTPGQGLQFLFEYFSETQRNKGNFPGRFSGRQFSNSRSEMNVSTLELGDSALYLCASSWDGRGGNSPLHFGNGTRLTVT.

CDR3 protein: CASSLGTGLAKNIQYF. The DNA of the CDR3 is TGTGCCAGCAGCCTAGGGACAGGCCTAGCCAAAAACATTCAGTACTTC. This sequence joins TRBV14 and TRBJ2-4, with 8 positions matching TRBD1. V gave up 4 bases and J gave up 0 bases; unmatched junction bases: 5. The CDR3 runs 16 residues. The germline V gene has CDR1 SGHDN and CDR2 FVKESK.

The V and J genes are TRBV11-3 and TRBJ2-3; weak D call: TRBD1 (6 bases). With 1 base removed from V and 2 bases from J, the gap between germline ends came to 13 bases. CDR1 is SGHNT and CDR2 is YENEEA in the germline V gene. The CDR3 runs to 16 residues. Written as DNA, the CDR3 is TGTGCCAGCAGCTTAGGTTCCCAGGGGCCCACAGATACGCAGTATTTT. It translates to CASSLGSQGPTDTQYF.

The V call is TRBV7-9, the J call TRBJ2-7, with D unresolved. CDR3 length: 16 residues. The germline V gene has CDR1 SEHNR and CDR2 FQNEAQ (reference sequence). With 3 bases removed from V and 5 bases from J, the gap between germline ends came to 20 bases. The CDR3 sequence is CASSFRSSVTPHEQYF. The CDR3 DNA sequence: TGTGCCAGCAGCTTCAGGTCTTCCGTAACCCCCCACGAGCAGTACTTC. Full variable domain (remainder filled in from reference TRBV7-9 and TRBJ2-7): DTGVSQNPRHKITKRGQNVTFRCDPISEHNRLYWYRQTLGQGPEFLTYFQNEAQLEKSRLLSDRFSAERPKGSFSTLEIQRTEQGDSAMYLCASSFRSSVTPHEQYFGPGTRLTVT.